These 15 T cell receptor beta chains were sequenced from one sample in a study of type 1 regulatory T cells. General study findings and limits: Type 1 regulatory T cells had a more restricted TCR repertoire than non-type 1 regulatory T cells.

Antigens of these TCRs are unknown. TCRdb passed the reads through MiXCR, listing each CDR3 protein once. The table records over 6,000 distinct CDR3 sequences, roughly 34% of them present only once. Sequenced sample: cultured type 1 regulatory T (Tr1) cells, either the whole culture or a sorted fraction (not recorded which). The source is a human donor in good health.

The rearrangement links TRBV7-2 to TRBJ2-1; no clear D. Per the germline V gene, CDR1 is SGHTA and CDR2 is FQGNSA. The V gene lost 1 base and the J gene lost 0 bases, with 7 bases spanning the gap. This CDR3 region has 15 residues. The CDR3 protein is CASSLGYPSYNEQFF. The DNA for the CDR3 is TGTGCCAGCAGCTTAGGCTACCCCTCCTACAATGAGCAGTTCTTC.

This clonotype was detected only once. The gene calls are TRBV9 and TRBJ2-1; 7 bases fit TRBD2. This CDR3 is 14 amino acids long. The ends lost 2 bases at V and 3 bases at J; junction bases unmatched: 2. Germline V CDR1 and CDR2: SGDLS, YYNGEE. CDR3 nucleotides: TGTGCCAGCAGCGTGTCTAGCGGCTACAATGAGCAGTTCTTC. It translates to CASSVSSGYNEQFF.

The J gene is TRBJ1-1, the V gene TRBV7-8; TRBD1 is a possible D gene (5 bases). V was cut by 5 bases and J by 5 bases, with 12 bases left in between. This CDR3 comprises 13 residues. Germline V CDR1 and CDR2: SGHVS, FQNEAQ. The chain's CDR3 is CASSTRTRTEAFF. CDR3 coding DNA: TGTGCCAGCAGCACCAGGACAAGAACTGAAGCTTTCTTT. Drawing the rest from reference TRBV7-8 and TRBJ1-1, the complete variable domain is GAGVSQSPRYKVAKRGQDVALRCDPISGHVSLFWYQQALGQGPEFLTYFQNEAQLDKSGLPSDRFFAERPEGSVSTLKIQRTQQEDSAVYLCASSTRTRTEAFFGQGTRLTVV.

The chain links TRBV20-1 to TRBJ2-7; 7 bases map to TRBD2. Losses at the gene ends were 0 bases for V and 4 bases for J; bases not matched to a gene: 9. Germline V CDR1 and CDR2: DFQATT, SNEGSKA (reference sequence). The CDR3 length is 15 residues. The CDR3 nucleotides are TGCAGTGCTAGAGAGGGGGGGAGGACTCAATACGAGCAGTACTTC. Amino acid sequence: CSAREGGRTQYEQYF.

The chain is built from TRBV3-1 and TRBJ1-2; D may be TRBD1 (6 bases). Germline V gives CDR1 LGHDT, CDR2 YNNKEL (reference sequence). The V end was cut by 2 bases, the J end by 7 bases, with 14 bases between. CDR3 length: 14 residues. The CDR3 DNA reads as TGTGCCAGCAGCCAACTACAGGGTGCCGGTGGCTACACCTTC. It specifies CASSQLQGAGGYTF.

Comments on this clonotype: Since a much larger clone is just one base distant, this may be a read error. The chain combines TRBV19 with TRBJ2-2; possibly TRBD2 for D (5 bases). The CDR3 loop spans 15 amino acids. Between the trimmed V and J ends, which lost 5 bases and 4 bases, there was a span of 14 bases. Germline assignment: CDR1 LNHDA and CDR2 SQIVND (reference sequence). The chain's CDR3 is CASSSQPGSTGELFF. CDR3 bases: TGTGCCAGTAGTTCGCAACCGGGGAGCACCGGGGAGCTGTTTTTT.

This clonotype is categorized as medium-sized. The J gene is TRBJ1-6, the V gene TRBV10-3, with 9 bases identical to TRBD1. Trimming took 8 bases from V and 5 from J; bases not matched to a gene: 1. The CDR3 length is 13 residues. Germline CDR1 is ENHRY and CDR2 is SYGVKD. The CDR3 is CAIRQGDNSPLHF. CDR3 nucleotide sequence: TGTGCCATCCGACAGGGGGATAATTCACCCCTCCACTTT.

Concerning this clonotype itself: This may be a read error: a much more frequent sequence differs by one nucleotide. V and J are TRBV27 and TRBJ2-1, with 12 bases lining up with TRBD2. The germline V gene encodes CDR1 MNHEY and CDR2 SMNVEV (reference sequence). This CDR3 has 12 amino acids. The CDR3 reads CVSRGNVGLAGF. As DNA, the CDR3 is TGTGTCAGCAGGGGGAACGTGGGACTAGCGGGTTTC.

This chain joins TRBV28 and TRBJ2-7, with 8 bases aligning to TRBD2. This CDR3 comprises 14 residues. CDR1 and CDR2 from the germline V gene are MDHEN and SYDVKM. V lost 7 bases, J lost 3 bases, and 8 bases stayed unmatched. The CDR3 DNA sequence: TGTGCCAGCAAATCGGGACTAGTAAACTACGAGCAGTACTTC. This gives the protein CASKSGLVNYEQYF.

Relative to its sample, this clonotype is medium-sized. This sequence joins TRBV28 and TRBJ1-1, with D uncertain. Per germline, CDR1 MDHEN and CDR2 SYDVKM. Trimming shortened V by 6 bases and J by 4 bases, and 9 bases separated the two germline ends. The CDR3 spans 12 residues. Here the CDR3 DNA reads TGTGCCAGCAGAAAAGGGCCCACTGAAGCTTTCTTT. It codes for CASRKGPTEAFF.

J is TRBJ2-3 and V is TRBV10-3; 15 bases align to TRBD2. Trimming cost V 8 bases and J 3 bases; bases outside gene matches: 3. This CDR3 has 15 amino acids. Germline lookup yields CDR1 ENHRY and CDR2 SYGVKD. The CDR3 sequence is CAIGGLAGGTDTQYF. CDR3 in DNA: TGTGCCATCGGGGGACTAGCGGGAGGAACAGATACGCAGTATTTT.

On this clonotype: Just one base apart from a much larger clone, this may be a read error. The V gene is TRBV5-1, the J gene TRBJ2-2; TRBD2 matches at 11 bases. Germline CDR1 is SGHRS and CDR2 is YFSETQ. The CDR3 spans 16 residues. The V gene end was trimmed by 6 bases and the J gene end by 2 bases; junction bases not matched to a gene: 6. The CDR3: CASNPTSGVNTGELFF. The CDR3 DNA reads TGCGCCAGCAACCCGACTAGCGGGGTTAACACCGGGGAGCTGTTTTTT.

V gene TRBV9 combines with J gene TRBJ2-2, with TRBD1 as a possible D gene (6 bases). V dropped 4 bases and J dropped 1 base, with 11 bases sitting between them. This CDR3 has 15 amino acids. Germline V gene data show CDR1 as SGDLS and CDR2 as YYNGEE. CDR3 protein: CASSRLQGNTGELFF. CDR3 in DNA: TGTGCCAGCAGCCGCTTACAGGGGAACACCGGGGAGCTGTTTTTT.

This clonotype was seen a few times. This CDR3 reads CASSLEGYAGNTIYF. CDR3 nucleotides: TGCGCCAGCAGCTTGGAGGGGTACGCTGGAAACACCATATATTTT. V usage is TRBV5-1 and J usage is TRBJ1-3; possibly TRBD1 for D (5 bases). With 0 bases removed from V and 2 bases from J, the gap between germline ends came to 9 bases. Germline assignment: CDR1 SGHRS and CDR2 YFSETQ. The CDR3 sequence is 15 residues long.

CDR3 DNA: TGTGCCACCAGTGACCCTACAATGCACAATGAGCAGTTCTTC. As protein: CATSDPTMHNEQFF. The chain couples TRBV24-1 to TRBJ2-1; no clear D gene. CDR3 length: 14 residues. The ends were cut back, 4 bases at V and 5 bases at J, with 11 bases in the middle. The V gene's germline CDR1 is KGHDR and CDR2 SFDVKD.